These 14 T cell receptor beta chains came from one sample sequenced in a study of Ad26.COV2.S vaccination and SARS-CoV-2 variants. This sample's treatment: roughly 20 received Ad26.COV2.S at low or high dose, single or two shots; five or six received placebo; per-sample allocation not given. After the first vaccine or placebo injection, samples were drawn on day 63. The table came from immunoSEQ multiplex PCR; TCRdb's copy has only in-frame clones and leaves some out. The data hold around 350,000 clones, with roughly 84% observed a single time. The sequencing used peripheral blood, collected in a trial of Ad26.COV2.S vaccine versus placebo. Receptors originate from a person between 18 and 60 years old who received the Ad26.COV2.S COVID-19 vaccine or a placebo.

The J gene is TRBJ1-1, the V gene TRBV10-3; D not resolved. Germline V lookup: CDR1 ENHRY, CDR2 SYGVKD. Between the trimmed V and J ends, which lost 9 bases and 0 bases, there was a span of 8 bases. The CDR3 loop spans 12 amino acids. This chain's CDR3 is CAIGKMNTEAFF. The CDR3 DNA is TGTGCCATAGGGAAAATGAACACTGAAGCTTTCTTT.

The table lists this clone with many counts. The chain joins TRBV12-5 to TRBJ2-1, with 7 bases matching TRBD2. This CDR3 has 17 amino acids. The ends lost 4 bases at V and 0 bases at J; junction bases unmatched: 9. Germline CDR1 LGHNT, CDR2 FRNRAP. The CDR3 nucleotides are TGTGCTAGTGGTTCAATGACTAGCAGGAGCTCCTACAATGAGCAGTTCTTC. It specifies CASGSMTSRSSYNEQFF.

In this sample, this clone turned up many times. The chain couples TRBV6-1 to TRBJ1-4; D is ambiguous. The germline CDR1 and CDR2 sequences are MNHNS and SASEGT. The V and J ends lost 3 bases and 10 bases respectively, with 9 bases between them. The CDR3 totals 12 residues. CDR3 nucleotides: TGTGCCAGCAGTGATACGGGCCCAAAACTGTTTTTT. Translating gives CASSDTGPKLFF.

The chain links TRBV7-2 to TRBJ1-5; D is uncertain. The germline CDR1 and CDR2 sequences are SGHTA and FQGNSA. This CDR3 is built from 15 residues. Trimming removed 1 base from V and 5 bases from J, with 12 bases in between. This CDR3 reads CASSLVAGTDQPQHF. The CDR3, as DNA: TGTGCCAGCAGCTTAGTGGCGGGCACAGATCAGCCCCAGCATTTT. The whole variable domain, remainder taken from reference TRBV7-2 and TRBJ1-5, is GAGVSQSPSNKVTEKGKDVELRCDPISGHTALYWYRQSLGQGLEFLIYFQGNSAPDKSGLPSDRFSAERTGGSVSTLTIQRTQQEDSAVYLCASSLVAGTDQPQHFGDGTRLSIL.

V is TRBV27 and J is TRBJ1-5; D unclear. The germline V gene encodes CDR1 MNHEY and CDR2 SMNVEV (reference sequence). Trimming pared 0 bases from V and 4 bases from J, leaving 7 bases between. This CDR3 is built from 14 residues. CDR3 nucleotide sequence: TGTGCCAGCAGTTTATCGGGATCTAATCAGCCCCAGCATTTT. Translated, it gives CASSLSGSNQPQHF.

The V gene is TRBV2, the J gene TRBJ1-3, with D possibly matching TRBD1 (5 bases). Trimming pared 9 bases from V and 0 bases from J, leaving 15 bases between. The CDR3 spans 15 residues. Germline CDR1 SNHLY, CDR2 FYNNEI. CDR3 DNA sequence: TGTGCCAGAACCGGGGCCAAAAACTCTGGAAACACCATATATTTT. This translates into CARTGAKNSGNTIYF. Drawing the rest from reference TRBV2 and TRBJ1-3, the complete variable domain is EPEVTQTPSHQVTQMGQEVILRCVPISNHLYFYWYRQILGQKVEFLVSFYNNEISEKSEIFDDQFSVERPDGSNFTLKIRSTKLEDSAMYFCARTGAKNSGNTIYFGEGSWLTVV.

The rearrangement joins TRBV7-2 to TRBJ2-7, with D possibly being TRBD1 or TRBD2 (6 bases each). The V and J ends lost 2 bases and 0 bases respectively, with 11 bases between them. This CDR3 spans 15 amino acids. CDR1 is SGHTA and CDR2 is FQGNSA in the germline V gene. The CDR3 DNA sequence: TGTGCCAGCAGCTTAATGCCGGGGGCCTCCTACGAGCAGTACTTC. Protein sequence: CASSLMPGASYEQYF. Supplemented by reference TRBV7-2 and TRBJ2-7, the full variable domain reads GAGVSQSPSNKVTEKGKDVELRCDPISGHTALYWYRQSLGQGLEFLIYFQGNSAPDKSGLPSDRFSAERTGGSVSTLTIQRTQQEDSAVYLCASSLMPGASYEQYFGPGTRLTVT.

The chain is built from TRBV18 and TRBJ1-2; TRBD1 is a possible D gene (5 bases). V lost 5 bases and J 4 bases, leaving 20 bases between the germline ends. Germline-derived CDR1 and CDR2 are KGHSH and LQKENI. The CDR3 extends over 16 amino acids. The CDR3: CASSNPTAIYSYGYTF. DNA of the CDR3: TGTGCCAGCTCAAACCCGACAGCCATCTATTCCTATGGCTACACCTTC.

The chain employs TRBV5-1 and TRBJ2-3; D is possibly TRBD1 or TRBD2 (6 bases each). The germline gives CDR1 SGHRS, CDR2 YFSETQ. The V and J ends lost 3 bases and 1 base respectively, with 15 bases between them. The CDR3 spans 16 residues. The CDR3 sequence is CASSSLSRGGTDTQYF. The DNA for the CDR3 is TGCGCCAGCAGCTCTCTATCAAGGGGGGGCACAGATACGCAGTATTTT.

In the case of this clone: This sample includes further DNA sequences coding for the same CDR3. The chain employs TRBV3-1 (or the pseudogene TRBV3-2) and TRBJ2-5, with TRBD2 matching over 13 bases. The CDR3 covers 16 residues. The V gene's germline CDR1 is LGHDT and CDR2 YNNKEL (reference sequence). Trimming removed 4 bases from V and 1 base from J; junction bases left unmatched: 3. The CDR3 is CASSPRLAGGQETQYF. CDR3 nucleotides: TGTGCCAGCAGCCCAAGACTAGCGGGAGGCCAAGAGACCCAGTACTTC.

This chain uses TRBV27 with TRBJ1-1; 12 positions match TRBD1. The CDR3 runs to 13 residues. Germline assignment: CDR1 MNHEY and CDR2 SMNVEV (reference sequence). Germline trimming cut 7 bases from V and 9 bases from J; bases unmatched to any gene: 6. CDR3 residues: CASTKGQGAKAFF. For the CDR3, the DNA is TGTGCCAGCACCAAGGGACAGGGGGCGAAAGCTTTCTTT.

The chain recombines TRBV10-1 with TRBJ2-7, with D possibly matching TRBD1 (6 bases). V gave up 5 bases and J gave up 4 bases, with 12 bases separating them. CDR1 WNHNN and CDR2 SYGVQD come from the germline V gene (reference sequence). This CDR3 comprises 13 residues. The DNA of the CDR3 is TGCGCCAGCAGTCGGGCAGGGGAATACGAGCAGTACTTC. This translates into CASSRAGEYEQYF.

The chain is built from TRBV11-2 and TRBJ2-3, with D maybe TRBD2 (6 bases). In germline, CDR1 is SGHAT, CDR2 FQNNGV. Trimming left V 0 bases short and J 5 bases short, with 21 bases between. The CDR3 runs to 18 residues. The CDR3 sequence is CASSLELAHQARRDTQYF. The CDR3 nucleotides are TGTGCCAGCAGCTTAGAACTAGCCCACCAGGCCCGCAGAGATACGCAGTATTTT.

Points on this clone: In the same sample, other DNA sequences code for this CDR3. The chain uses TRBV3-1 (or the pseudogene TRBV3-2) and TRBJ2-7; a weak D match, TRBD2 (5 bases). The CDR3 consists of 14 residues. V lost 0 bases and J lost 0, with 6 bases in between. The V gene's germline CDR1 is LGHDT and CDR2 YNNKEL (reference sequence). This CDR3 reads CASSQDGGSYEQYF. DNA of the CDR3: TGTGCCAGCAGCCAAGATGGAGGCTCCTACGAGCAGTACTTC.